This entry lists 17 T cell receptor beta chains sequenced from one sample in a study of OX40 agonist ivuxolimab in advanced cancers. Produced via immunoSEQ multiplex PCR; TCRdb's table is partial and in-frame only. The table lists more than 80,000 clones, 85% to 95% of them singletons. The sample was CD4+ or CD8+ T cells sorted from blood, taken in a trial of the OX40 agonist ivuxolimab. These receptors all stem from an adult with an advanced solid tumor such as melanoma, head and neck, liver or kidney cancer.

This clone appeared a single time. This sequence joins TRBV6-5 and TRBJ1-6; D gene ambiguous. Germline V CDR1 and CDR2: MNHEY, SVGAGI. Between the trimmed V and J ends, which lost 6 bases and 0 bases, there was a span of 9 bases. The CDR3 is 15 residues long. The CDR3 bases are TGTGCCAGCAGACCCGGTAGCTCCTATAATTCACCCCTCCACTTT. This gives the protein CASRPGSSYNSPLHF.

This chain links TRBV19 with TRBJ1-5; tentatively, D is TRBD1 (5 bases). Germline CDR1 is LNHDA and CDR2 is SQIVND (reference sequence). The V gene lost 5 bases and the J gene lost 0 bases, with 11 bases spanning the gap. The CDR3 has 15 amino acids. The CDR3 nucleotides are TGTGCCAGTAGTGGATGGGGGGATAGCAATCAGCCCCAGCATTTT. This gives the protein CASSGWGDSNQPQHF.

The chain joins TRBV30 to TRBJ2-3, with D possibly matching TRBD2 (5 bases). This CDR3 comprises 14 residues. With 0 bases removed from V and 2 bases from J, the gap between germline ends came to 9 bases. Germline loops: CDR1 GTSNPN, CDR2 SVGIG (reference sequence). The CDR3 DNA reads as TGTGCCTGGAGTGTACTCGGGGACACAGATACGCAGTATTTT. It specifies CAWSVLGDTDTQYF.

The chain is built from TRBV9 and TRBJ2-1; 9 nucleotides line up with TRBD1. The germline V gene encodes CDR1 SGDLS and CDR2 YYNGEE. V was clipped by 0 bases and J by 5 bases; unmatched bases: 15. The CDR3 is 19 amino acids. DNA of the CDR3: TGTGCCAGCAGCGTAGCTCCCCCGAGGGGACAGGGAAGGGACAATGAGCAGTTCTTC. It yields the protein CASSVAPPRGQGRDNEQFF.

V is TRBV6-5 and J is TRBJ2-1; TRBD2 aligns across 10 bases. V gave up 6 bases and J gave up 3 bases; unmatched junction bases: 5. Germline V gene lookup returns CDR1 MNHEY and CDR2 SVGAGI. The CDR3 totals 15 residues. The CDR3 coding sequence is TGTGCCAGCAGCGTACTAGCGGGATACTACAATGAGCAGTTCTTC. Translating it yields CASSVLAGYYNEQFF.

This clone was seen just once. CDR3 region: CSGTGAQGTEAFF. CDR3 nucleotides: TGCAGCGGGACAGGGGCGCAGGGGACTGAAGCTTTCTTT. The chain recombines TRBV29-1 with TRBJ1-1; 9 bases are a match to TRBD1. In germline, CDR1 is SQVTM, CDR2 ANQGSEA. The J segment lost 5 bases and the V segment lost 7 bases, leaving 8 bases of the junction unmatched. The CDR3 contains 13 residues. The full variable domain, completed using reference TRBV29-1 and TRBJ1-1, is SAVISQKPSRDICQRGTSLTIQCQVDSQVTMMFWYRQQPGQSLTLIATANQGSEATYESGFVIDKFPISRPNLTFSTLTVSNMSPEDSSIYLCSGTGAQGTEAFFGQGTRLTVV.

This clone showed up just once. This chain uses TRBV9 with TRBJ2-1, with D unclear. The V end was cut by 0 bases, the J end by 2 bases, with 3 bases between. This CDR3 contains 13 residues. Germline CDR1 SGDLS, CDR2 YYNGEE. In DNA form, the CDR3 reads TGTGCCAGCAGCGTAGTTCCCTACAATGAGCAGTTCTTC. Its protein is CASSVVPYNEQFF.

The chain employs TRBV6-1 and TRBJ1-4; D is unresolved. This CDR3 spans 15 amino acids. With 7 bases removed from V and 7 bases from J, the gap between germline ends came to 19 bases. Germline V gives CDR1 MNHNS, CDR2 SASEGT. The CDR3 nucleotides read TGTGCCAGCACGACCCAGGCCGAGGCTGGTGAAAAACTGTTTTTT. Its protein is CASTTQAEAGEKLFF.

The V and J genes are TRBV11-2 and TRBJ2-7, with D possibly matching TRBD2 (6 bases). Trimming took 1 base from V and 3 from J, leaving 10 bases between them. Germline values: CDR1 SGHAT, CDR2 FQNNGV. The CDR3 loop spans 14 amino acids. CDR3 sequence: CASSLGGLDYEQYF. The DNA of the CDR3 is TGTGCCAGCAGCTTAGGGGGACTCGACTACGAGCAGTACTTC.

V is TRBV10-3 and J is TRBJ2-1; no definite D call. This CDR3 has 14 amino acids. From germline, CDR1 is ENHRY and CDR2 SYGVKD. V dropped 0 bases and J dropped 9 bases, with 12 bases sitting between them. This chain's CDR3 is CAISESTGWGEQFF. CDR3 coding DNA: TGTGCCATCAGTGAGTCGACGGGCTGGGGTGAGCAGTTCTTC.

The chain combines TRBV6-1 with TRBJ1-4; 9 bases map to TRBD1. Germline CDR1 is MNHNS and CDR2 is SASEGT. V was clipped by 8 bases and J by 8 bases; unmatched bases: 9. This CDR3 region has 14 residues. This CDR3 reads CASVWDREDEKLFF. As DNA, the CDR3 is TGTGCCAGCGTTTGGGACAGGGAAGACGAAAAACTGTTTTTT.

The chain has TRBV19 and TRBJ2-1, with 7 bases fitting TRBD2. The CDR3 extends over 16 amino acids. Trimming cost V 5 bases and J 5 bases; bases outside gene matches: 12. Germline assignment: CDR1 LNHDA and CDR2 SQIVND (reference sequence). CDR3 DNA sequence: TGTGCCAGTAGTTTTCCTTCTAGCGGAATAAACAATGAGCAGTTCTTC. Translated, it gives CASSFPSSGINNEQFF.

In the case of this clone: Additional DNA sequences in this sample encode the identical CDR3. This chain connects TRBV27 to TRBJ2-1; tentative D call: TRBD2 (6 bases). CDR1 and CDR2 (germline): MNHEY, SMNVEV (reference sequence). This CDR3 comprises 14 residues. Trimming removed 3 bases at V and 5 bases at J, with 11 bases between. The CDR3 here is CASSFRDSHNEQFF. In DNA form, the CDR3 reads TGTGCCAGCAGTTTCCGGGACTCGCACAATGAGCAGTTCTTC.

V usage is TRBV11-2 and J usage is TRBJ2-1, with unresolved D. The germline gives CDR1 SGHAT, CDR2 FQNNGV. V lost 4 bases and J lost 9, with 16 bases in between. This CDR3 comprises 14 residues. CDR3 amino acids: CASSSADMGREQFF. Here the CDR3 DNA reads TGTGCCAGCAGCTCCGCGGATATGGGCCGTGAGCAGTTCTTC. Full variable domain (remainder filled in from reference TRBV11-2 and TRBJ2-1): EAGVAQSPRYKIIEKRQSVAFWCNPISGHATLYWYQQILGQGPKLLIQFQNNGVVDDSQLPKDRFSAERLKGVDSTLKIQPAKLEDSAVYLCASSSADMGREQFFGPGTRLTVL.

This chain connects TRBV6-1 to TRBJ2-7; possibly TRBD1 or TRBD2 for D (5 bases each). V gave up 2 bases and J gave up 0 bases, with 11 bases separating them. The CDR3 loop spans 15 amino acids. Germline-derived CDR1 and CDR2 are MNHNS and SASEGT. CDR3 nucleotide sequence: TGTGCCAGCAGTGAACTGCCAGGGAGCTCCTACGAGCAGTACTTC. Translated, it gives CASSELPGSSYEQYF.

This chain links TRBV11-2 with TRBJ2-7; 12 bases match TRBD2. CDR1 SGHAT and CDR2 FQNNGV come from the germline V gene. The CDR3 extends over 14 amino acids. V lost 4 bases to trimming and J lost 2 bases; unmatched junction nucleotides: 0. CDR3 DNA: TGTGCCAGCAGCTCTAGCGGGAGGGCCTACGAGCAGTACTTC. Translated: CASSSSGRAYEQYF.

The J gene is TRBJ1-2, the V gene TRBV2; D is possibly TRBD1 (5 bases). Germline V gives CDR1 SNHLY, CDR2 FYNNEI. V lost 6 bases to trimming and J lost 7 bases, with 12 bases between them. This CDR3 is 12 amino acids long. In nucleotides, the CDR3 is TGTGCCAGCAGGGGGGGGAGGTTTGGCTACACCTTC. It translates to CASRGGRFGYTF.